This T cell receptor (beta chain) was documented in a study of T cell repertoires in cytomegalovirus infection (dated by TCRdb to the late 2010s). Study-level background: Because public TCR beta signatures pointed to carriage of CMV infection together with the matching HLA type, the HLA type of each donor mattered for the analysis.

Study-wide conclusions, independent of this receptor: In both this cohort and an independent cohort of 350 to 400 donors, the cumulative frequency of public TCR beta family members distinguished carriers of CMV infection plus the relevant HLA type. The ex vivo response was dominated by HLA-C-restricted CMV-specific TCR beta clonotypes, which also provided the single most frequent clonotype in two of eight donors.

The table lists this clonotype with many counts. Its specific antigen is unknown. Nothing much larger sits one base from this clone, and base qualities are not available. Sequenced using an Illumina HiSeq 1500. The public reads were quality trimmed at Q25 with fastp and then assembled into clones with MiXCR by TCRdb, keeping productive beta chains. Under each unique CDR3 protein, matching rows form one entry showing the most common genes and DNA. The sample records hundreds of thousands of distinct CDR3 sequences, 15% to 20% of which are singletons. About 12% of the sample rests with the top ten. This TCR was sampled from a human donor in good health (CMV status not recorded). Some clones in this sample may be carry-over from other donors' samples. Sequences were obtained from PBMCs.

This receptor carries the CDR3 CASSRTPGGPEAFF. The DNA is as follows: TGTGCCAGCAGCCGGACACCCGGAGGCCCTGAAGCTTTCTTT. The chain couples TRBV12-3 or TRBV12-4 to TRBJ1-1; a tentative D call is TRBD1 (5 bases match). Cut back by 6 bases and 6 bases, the V and J ends lie 17 bases apart. The CDR3 has 14 amino acids, counting the end cysteine and phenylalanine. Only the CDR3 DNA stays, 42 bases, in frame from base 1.